This TCR beta chain is from a study of Ad26.COV2.S vaccination and SARS-CoV-2 variants. Overall study: Vaccine-arm donor from the placebo-controlled COV1001 Ad26.COV2.S trial. Ad26.COV2.S was injected intramuscularly once or twice, 56 days apart. Overall study findings and caveats: Breadth and depth estimates from TCRs may understate total T cell responses. Vaccine recipients and placebo recipients showed similar non-spike TCR breadth.

Indicated treatment: some 20 received Ad26.COV2.S at low or high dose, single or two shots; roughly 5 received placebo; per-sample allocation not given. The samples date from day 63 after the first vaccine or placebo injection. Regarding this clone: The antigen remains undetermined.

CDR1 and CDR2 (germline): MNHEY, SVGAGI. V was trimmed by 5 bases and J by 5 bases, leaving 13 bases between them. The CDR3 loop spans 14 amino acids. TCRdb's table, derived via immunoSEQ multiplex PCR, lists solely in-frame clones and lacks some. The data show over 300,000 clones, under 90% seen once. The rearrangement uses TRBV6-5 and TRBJ1-5; D may be TRBD1 (5 bases). The receptor comes from a person between 18 and 65 years old who received the Ad26.COV2.S COVID-19 vaccine or a placebo. Here the sequenced sample was peripheral blood, taken in a trial of Ad26.COV2.S vaccine versus placebo. The CDR3 DNA reads as TGTGCCAGCAGTCCTGACAGACCCTATCAGCCCCAGCATTTT. Translated, it gives CASSPDRPYQPQHF.